Below, 4 T cell receptor beta chains from the same sample are listed, as sequenced in a study of human T cells and chemical hapten exposure (dated by TCRdb to the early 2020s). To prepare the library, RACE was applied. The sample was run on a NextSeq 500. TCRdb took the public reads, trimmed them with fastp at Q25, ran MiXCR for clone calling and kept in-frame beta chains. Each entry is one CDR3 protein sequence, shown with its most common DNA and genes. The sample includes approximately 80,000 distinct CDR3 sequences, with 10% to 15% observed a single time. The ten biggest clones cover around 5.8% of the sample. The time point label of this sample denotes: patch test 3, about 24 weeks after DPC sensitization. The treatment or condition tag for this specimen amounts to: therapeutic diphenylcyclopropenone sensitization with weekly scalp DPC. The sequences come from whole blood, collected in connection with sensitization to the hapten diphenylcyclopropenone (DPC). The receptors come from a woman in her fifties or sixties with alopecia areata. Some clones in this sample may be carry-over from other donors' samples.

Concerning this clonotype: Being one base from a much bigger clone, this may be a read error. The genes are TRBV2 and TRBJ2-7; D could derive from TRBD1 or TRBD2 (5 bases each). This CDR3 is 15 amino acids long. Germline values: CDR1 SNHLY, CDR2 FYNNEI. The CDR3 sequence: CASSPALLGTYKQYF. As DNA, the CDR3 is TGTGCCAGCAGTCCCGCTTTGTTGGGGACCTACAAGCAGTACTTC. The full variable domain, its missing parts supplied by reference TRBV2 and TRBJ2-7, is EPEVTQTPSHQVTQMGQEVILRCVPISNHLYFYWYRQILGQKVEFLVSFYNNEISEKSEIFDDQFSVERPDGSNFTLKIRSTKLEDSAMYFCASSPALLGTYKQYFGPGTRLTVT.

The chain joins TRBV12-3 or TRBV12-4 to TRBJ2-1, with TRBD2 matching over 9 bases. This CDR3 has 15 residues. The trim removed 6 bases at V and 9 bases at J, leaving 12 bases unmatched. The DNA of the CDR3 is TGTGCCAGCAGCTCACTAGCGGGCTTTGAGGTTGAGCAGTTCTTC. Translation gives CASSSLAGFEVEQFF.

This clonotype came up many times. The chain recombines TRBV12-3 or TRBV12-4 with TRBJ1-2, with 7 bases aligning to TRBD1. There are 14 residues in the CDR3. J lost 2 bases, V lost 6 bases, and 6 bases had no gene match. CDR3 region: CASRPPGQNYGYTF. CDR3 nucleotides: TGTGCCAGCAGACCCCCGGGACAGAACTATGGCTACACCTTC.

The chain uses TRBV7-6 and TRBJ2-5; 8 bases match TRBD2. The CDR3 length is 13 residues. Trimming removed 2 bases from V and 4 bases from J; junction bases left unmatched: 0. Germline V gene data show CDR1 as SGHVS and CDR2 as FNYEAQ. The CDR3 DNA reads as TGTGCCAGCAGCTTACGGGAGGGAGAGACCCAGTACTTC. The encoded protein is CASSLREGETQYF.